This entry lists 5 T cell receptor beta chains sequenced from one sample in a study of blood T cell repertoires in COVID-19. Profiled with immunoSEQ multiplex PCR; TCRdb holds only in-frame clones, not every one. The repertoire holds 350,000 or so clones, more than 70% seen once, with 3.5% to 4% in the top ten. Material: peripheral blood. The receptors were gathered from a woman aged 55-70 years with COVID-19, enrolled during active disease.

This clone has just one count. The V gene is TRBV4-1, the J gene TRBJ1-4, with D unresolved. This CDR3 has 16 residues. Between the trimmed V and J ends, which lost 5 bases and 5 bases, there was a span of 18 bases. Germline loops: CDR1 MGHRA, CDR2 YSYEKL. CDR3 coding DNA: TGCGCCAGCAGCTCGCCTCCCAACAGACGGAATGAAAAACTGTTTTTT. The encoded protein is CASSSPPNRRNEKLFF.

This chain joins TRBV14 and TRBJ1-1, with D perhaps matching TRBD1 (6 bases). The germline CDR1 and CDR2 sequences are SGHDN and FVKESK. CDR3 length: 16 residues. V lost 0 bases, J lost 2 bases, and 13 bases lay in between. CDR3 region: CASSQDGGGQNTEAFF. The CDR3 nucleotides read TGTGCCAGCAGCCAAGATGGGGGGGGGCAAAACACTGAAGCTTTCTTT.

This clone was observed once. This rearrangement joins TRBV5-1 to TRBJ1-1, with D maybe TRBD1 (6 bases). Germline V gene lookup returns CDR1 SGHRS and CDR2 YFSETQ. V gave up 4 bases and J gave up 3 bases, with 13 bases separating them. CDR3 length: 14 amino acids. Here the CDR3 reads CASSQGQSYTEAFF. The CDR3 region has the DNA TGCGCCAGCAGCCAAGGACAGTCATACACTGAAGCTTTCTTT.

The V gene is TRBV11-3, the J gene TRBJ1-1; 7 bases map to TRBD1. The CDR3 is 12 residues long. The germline V gene encodes CDR1 SGHNT and CDR2 YENEEA. The trim removed 4 bases at V and 6 bases at J, leaving 2 bases unmatched. This CDR3 reads CASSSGGPEAFF. CDR3 DNA: TGTGCCAGCAGCTCAGGGGGGCCTGAAGCTTTCTTT.

V usage is TRBV2 and J usage is TRBJ1-5; the match to TRBD1 covers 10 bases. V was clipped by 6 bases and J by 6 bases; unmatched bases: 5. This CDR3 has 14 residues. Looked up from germline, CDR1 is SNHLY and CDR2 is FYNNEI. In DNA form, the CDR3 reads TGTGCCAGCAGGGGGACAGGGGATAGTCAGCCCCAGCATTTT. Amino acid sequence: CASRGTGDSQPQHF.